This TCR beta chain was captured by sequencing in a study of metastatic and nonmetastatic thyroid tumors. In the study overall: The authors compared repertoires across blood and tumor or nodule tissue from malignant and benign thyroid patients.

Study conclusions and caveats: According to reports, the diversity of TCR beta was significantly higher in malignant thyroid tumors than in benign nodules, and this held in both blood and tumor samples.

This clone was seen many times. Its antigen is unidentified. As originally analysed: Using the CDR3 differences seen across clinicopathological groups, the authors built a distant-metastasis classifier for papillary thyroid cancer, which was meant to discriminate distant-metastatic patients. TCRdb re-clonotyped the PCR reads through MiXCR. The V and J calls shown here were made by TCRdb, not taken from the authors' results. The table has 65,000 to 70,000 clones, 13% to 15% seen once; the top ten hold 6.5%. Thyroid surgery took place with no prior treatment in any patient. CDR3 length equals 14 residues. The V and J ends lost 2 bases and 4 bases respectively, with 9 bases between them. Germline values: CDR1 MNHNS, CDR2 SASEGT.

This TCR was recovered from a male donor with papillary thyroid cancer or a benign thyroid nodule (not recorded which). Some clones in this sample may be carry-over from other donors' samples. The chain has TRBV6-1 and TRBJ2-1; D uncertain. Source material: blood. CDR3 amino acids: CASSEWGSYNEQFF. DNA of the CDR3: TGTGCCAGCAGTGAATGGGGATCTTACAATGAGCAGTTCTTC.